This T cell receptor (beta chain) derives from a study of cytomegalovirus exposure and HLA in healthy donors. Germline CDR1 is SGDLS and CDR2 is YYNGEE. The CDR3 is made up of 14 amino acids. The V end was cut by 3 bases, the J end by 0 bases, with 7 bases between. Regarding this clone: Antigen: not known.

Study outcomes and limitations: Later findings reportedly placed an Asian-associated ancestry cluster below the 666-donor mean for N-insertions. According to the study, 150 to 200 TCR beta chains were cytomegalovirus-associated. Presence/absence analysis assumed near-uniform sequencing depth across donors.

In the PCR, 60 Vbeta and 13 Jbeta primers were used. Sequencing was performed with immunoSEQ multiplex PCR; in TCRdb, only in-frame clones are kept and a portion is missing. The sample holds roughly 170,000 clones, roughly 86% seen once. The clonotype originates from a girl aged 10 to 17 in good health and CMV-seropositive. The specimen sequenced was PBMCs. The chain is built from TRBV9 and TRBJ1-3, with no clear D. CDR3 nucleotide sequence: TGTGCCAGCAGCGCTGCGAGCTCTGGAAACACCATATATTTT. Protein sequence: CASSAASSGNTIYF.